This TCR beta chain was identified during a study of blood T cell repertoires in COVID-19. The germline V gene encodes CDR1 SGHTA and CDR2 FQGTGA. The CDR3 has 15 amino acids. V lost 5 bases and J 2 bases, leaving 14 bases between the germline ends. Produced via immunoSEQ multiplex PCR; TCRdb's table is partial and in-frame only. Of about 200,000 clones in the sample, approximately 91% are singletons; the top ten hold roughly a sixth. The TCR sequence derives from a man aged 50 to 59 with COVID-19, enrolled during active disease. Specimen: peripheral blood. This chain joins TRBV7-3 and TRBJ2-3; D ambiguous. CDR3 sequence (DNA): TGTGCCAGCAGCCTCAATCACGACTCCACAGATACGCAGTATTTT. Protein: CASSLNHDSTDTQYF. The entire variable domain, with the rest obtained from reference TRBV7-3 and TRBJ2-3, is as follows: GAGVSQTPSNKVTEKGKYVELRCDPISGHTALYWYRQSLGQGPEFLIYFQGTGAADDSGLPNDRFFAVRPEGSVSTLKIQRTERGDSAVYLCASSLNHDSTDTQYFGPGTRLTVL.